These T cell receptor beta chains were read from a single sample in a study of human T cells and chemical hapten exposure. TCRdb independently ran MiXCR on the RACE reads; one entry per CDR3 protein. The sample comprises fewer than 400,000 distinct CDR3 sequences, under 8% of which are singletons, and about 8% rests with the top ten. This specimen consisted of whole blood, obtained in connection with sensitization to the hapten diphenylcyclopropenone (DPC). Every receptor here comes from a woman aged 18-35 years with alopecia areata. Some clones in this sample may be carry-over from other donors' samples. CDR3s include the opening cysteine and the closing phenylalanine or tryptophan. D genes are given only for firm matches. Clone sizes are given selectively: once, few, many, or a class where the clone is expanded.

TRBV6-6	TRBJ1-3	NA	many	TGTGCCAGCATTTTACCAGGGAACACCATATATTTT	CASILPGNTIYF
TRBV15	TRBJ1-4	TRBD1	NA	TGTGCCACCAGCAGAGGGCGGACAGGGGGGGAGGAAAAACTGTTTTTT	CATSRGRTGGEEKLFF
TRBV2	TRBJ1-4	NA	many	TGTGCCAGCAGCGCGACAGAAAAACTGTTTTTT	CASSATEKLFF
TRBV6-5	TRBJ2-5	NA	many	TGTGCCAGCAGTTACTCGAGGGGGCAAGAGACCCAGTACTTC	CASSYSRGQETQYF
TRBV29-1	TRBJ1-1	TRBD1	NA	TGCAGCGTTGCCGGACAGGGCCGCGAAGCTTTCTTT	CSVAGQGREAFF
TRBV7-2	TRBJ2-4	NA	NA	TGTGCCAGCAGAAAGGGAGATGAAGCCAAAAACATTCAGTACTTC	CASRKGDEAKNIQYF
TRBV11-1	TRBJ2-2	TRBD1	NA	TGTGCCAGCAGCTTCGGGACAGTTGGCGGGGAGCTGTTTTTT	CASSFGTVGGELFF
TRBV7-9	TRBJ1-1	NA	many	TGTGCCAGCAGGGTTGGGGGAGAAGCTTTCTTT	CASRVGGEAFF
TRBV15	TRBJ2-5	TRBD1	NA	TGTGCCACCAGCCGCTCCTTGGACAGGGGAGGAGAGACCCAGTACTTC	CATSRSLDRGGETQYF
TRBV6-4	TRBJ2-7	NA	NA	TGTGCCACCTACAGAGGACACCGGGCCGCCGAGCAGTACTTC	CATYRGHRAAEQYF
TRBV20-1	TRBJ2-3	NA	many	TGCAGTGCGAAACTAGTCACAGATACGCAGTATTTT	CSAKLVTDTQYF
TRBV6-5	TRBJ1-1	NA	few	TGTGCCAGCAGTGGGGCGGGGATTGAAGCTTTCTTT	CASSGAGIEAFF
TRBV2	TRBJ1-1	NA	few	TGTGCCAGCAGTGCCGAGTACACTGAAGCTTTCTTT	CASSAEYTEAFF
TRBV6-1	TRBJ2-1	TRBD1	NA	TGTGCCAGCAGGGCCAGGGGGAGCGATGAGCAGTTCTTC	CASRARGSDEQFF
TRBV12-3/TRBV12-4	TRBJ1-4	NA	NA	TGTGCCAGCAGCGCAGGACAGAAATCTAATGAAAAACTGTTTTTT	CASSAGQKSNEKLFF
TRBV5-6	TRBJ1-4	TRBD1	many	TGTGCCAGCAGCTTGGCGGGACAGACAGTAGAAAAACTGTTTTTT	CASSLAGQTVEKLFF
TRBV20-1	TRBJ1-1	NA	many	TGCAGTGCTCGTCAAGTGGAGTTCACTGAAGCTTTCTTT	CSARQVEFTEAFF
TRBV5-1	TRBJ2-7	NA	few	TGCGCCAGCAGCTTGGAGTGGAGGCCCTACGAGCAGTACTTC	CASSLEWRPYEQYF
TRBV12-3/TRBV12-4	TRBJ1-2	NA	NA	TGTGCCAGCAGTTCAGGGGCAGCTGGCTACACCTTC	CASSSGAAGYTF
TRBV27	TRBJ2-1	TRBD1	NA	TGTGCCAGCAGCCTTCGTCGGGACAGCTACAATGAGCAGTTCTTC	CASSLRRDSYNEQFF
TRBV19	TRBJ2-1	TRBD2	many	TGTGCCAGTAGTACTAGCGGGGCCTCCTACAATGAGCAGTTCTTC	CASSTSGASYNEQFF
TRBV2	TRBJ2-2	NA	NA	TGTGCCAGCATCTACGCTATTGGCACCGGGGAGCTGTTTTTT	CASIYAIGTGELFF
TRBV4-3	TRBJ1-2	TRBD1	few	TGCGCCAGCAGCCAGGGGACAGGGAATAGTGGCTACACCTTC	CASSQGTGNSGYTF
TRBV12-3/TRBV12-4	TRBJ1-2	TRBD1	NA	TGTGCCAGCAGTACGCAAGGGACAGGGCACTACACCTTC	CASSTQGTGHYTF
TRBV6-5	TRBJ1-1	TRBD1	few	TGTGCCAGCAGTTACGTAAAGGGGGCCACTGAAGCTTTCTTT	CASSYVKGATEAFF
TRBV27	TRBJ2-7	NA	NA	TGTGCCAGCAGTTTCGAGACGAACTACGAGCAGTACTTC	CASSFETNYEQYF
TRBV6-2/TRBV6-3	TRBJ1-5	NA	few	TGTGCCAGCAGACCAGGGGGCAATCAGCCCCAGCATTTT	CASRPGGNQPQHF
TRBV7-2	TRBJ1-5	NA	few	TGTGCCAGCAGCGAAGCAGGAGGGCGGCCCCAGCATTTT	CASSEAGGRPQHF
TRBV4-3	TRBJ1-5	NA	few	TGCGCCAGCAGCCCTAATTCCCGAATTCAGCCCCAGCATTTT	CASSPNSRIQPQHF
TRBV11-2	TRBJ2-5	NA	NA	TGTGCCAGCAGCCCCTTTCTAGTCGGGGAGACCCAGTACTTC	CASSPFLVGETQYF
TRBV7-2	TRBJ2-7	NA	few	TGTGCCAGCAGCTTTAGATACGAGCAGTACTTC	CASSFRYEQYF
TRBV6-5	TRBJ1-4	NA	few	TGTGCCAGCAGTTACGACGGCTTTAATGAAAAACTGTTTTTT	CASSYDGFNEKLFF
TRBV6-2/TRBV6-3	TRBJ1-5	NA	few	TGTGCCAGCAGTTACTCGTGGGGTACCAGCAATCAGCCCCAGCATTTT	CASSYSWGTSNQPQHF
TRBV6-1	TRBJ2-3	NA	few	TGTGCCAGCAGTGACCAGGCAGATACGCAGTATTTT	CASSDQADTQYF
TRBV7-2	TRBJ2-1	NA	many	TGTGCCAGCAGCTTTATCTACAATGAGCAGTTCTTC	CASSFIYNEQFF
TRBV7-8	TRBJ2-2	NA	NA	TGTGCCAGCAGCCCGGTAGCGGCCGGGGAGCTGTTTTTT	CASSPVAAGELFF